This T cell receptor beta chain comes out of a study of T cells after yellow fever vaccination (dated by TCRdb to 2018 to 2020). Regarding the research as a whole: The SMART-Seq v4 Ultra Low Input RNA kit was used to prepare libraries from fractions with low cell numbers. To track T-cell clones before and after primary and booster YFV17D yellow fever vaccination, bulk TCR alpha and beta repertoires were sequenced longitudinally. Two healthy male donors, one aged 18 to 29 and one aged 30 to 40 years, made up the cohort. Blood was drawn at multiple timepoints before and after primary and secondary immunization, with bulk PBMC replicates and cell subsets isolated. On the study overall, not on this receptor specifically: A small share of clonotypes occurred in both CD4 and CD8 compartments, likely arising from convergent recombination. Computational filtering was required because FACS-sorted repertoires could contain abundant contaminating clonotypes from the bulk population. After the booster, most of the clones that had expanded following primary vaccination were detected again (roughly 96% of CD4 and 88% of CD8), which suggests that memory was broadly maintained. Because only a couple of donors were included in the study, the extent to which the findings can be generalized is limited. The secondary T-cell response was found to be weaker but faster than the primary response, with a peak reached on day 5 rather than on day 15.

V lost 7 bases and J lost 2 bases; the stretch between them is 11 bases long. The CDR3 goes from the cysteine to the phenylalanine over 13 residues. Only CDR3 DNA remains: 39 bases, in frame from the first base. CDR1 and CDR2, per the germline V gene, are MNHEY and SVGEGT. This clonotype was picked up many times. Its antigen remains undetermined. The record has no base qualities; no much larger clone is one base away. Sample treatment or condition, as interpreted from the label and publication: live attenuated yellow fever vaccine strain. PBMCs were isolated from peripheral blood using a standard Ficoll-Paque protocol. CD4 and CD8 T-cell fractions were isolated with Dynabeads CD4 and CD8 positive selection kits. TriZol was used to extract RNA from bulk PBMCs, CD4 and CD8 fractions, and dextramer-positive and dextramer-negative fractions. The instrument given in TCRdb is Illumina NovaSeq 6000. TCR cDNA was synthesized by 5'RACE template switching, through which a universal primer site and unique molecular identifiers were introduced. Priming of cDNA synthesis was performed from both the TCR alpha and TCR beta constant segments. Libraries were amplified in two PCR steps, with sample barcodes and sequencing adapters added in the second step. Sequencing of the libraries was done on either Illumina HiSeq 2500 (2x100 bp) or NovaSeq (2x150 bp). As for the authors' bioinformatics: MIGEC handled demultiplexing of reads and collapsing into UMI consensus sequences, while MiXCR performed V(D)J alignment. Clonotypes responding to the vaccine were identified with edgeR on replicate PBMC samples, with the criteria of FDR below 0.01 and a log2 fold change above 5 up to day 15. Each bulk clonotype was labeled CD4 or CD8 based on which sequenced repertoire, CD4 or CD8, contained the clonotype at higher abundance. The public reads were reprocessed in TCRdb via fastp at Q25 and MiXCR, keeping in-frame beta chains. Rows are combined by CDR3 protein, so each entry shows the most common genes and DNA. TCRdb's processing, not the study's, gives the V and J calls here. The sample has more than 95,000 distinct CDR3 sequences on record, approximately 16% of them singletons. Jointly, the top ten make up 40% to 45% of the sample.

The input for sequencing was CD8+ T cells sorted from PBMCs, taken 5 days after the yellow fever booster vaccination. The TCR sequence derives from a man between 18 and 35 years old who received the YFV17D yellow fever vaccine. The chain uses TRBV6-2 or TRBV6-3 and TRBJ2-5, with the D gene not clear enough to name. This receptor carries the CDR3 CASTLTEQETQYF. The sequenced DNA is TGTGCCAGCACCCTGACGGAACAAGAGACCCAGTACTTC.